This passage covers 4 T cell receptor beta chains from one sample sequenced in a study of beta chain features in type 1 diabetes. Investigators reverse transcribed all isolated RNA, so they sequenced expressed TCRB transcripts. Clones were sequenced by immunoSEQ multiplex PCR, and TCRdb holds only the in-frame ones, with some missing. The sample shows 200,000 to 250,000 clones, 13% to 15% of them seen only once. The sequencing sample was made of naive CD4+ T cells from blood. These receptors were collected from a woman aged 40 to 55 in good health.

In its sample, this clone was seen a few times. The V call is TRBV5-4, the J call TRBJ2-3; TRBD2 matches 16 bases. This CDR3 comprises 13 residues. Germline CDR1 is SGHNT and CDR2 is YYREEE (reference sequence). Unmatched junction bases numbered 5, after V lost 4 bases and J lost 15 bases. DNA for the CDR3: TGTGCCAGCAGCGGGACTAGCGGGGGGGATGCATATTTT. Translated: CASSGTSGGDAYF.

CDR3 region: CASSRTGPDGYTF. In nucleotides, the CDR3 is TGTGCCAGCTCACGGACAGGGCCAGATGGCTACACCTTC. The chain carries TRBV18 and TRBJ1-2; 8 bases agree with TRBD1. Germline CDR1 reads KGHSH; CDR2 reads LQKENI. With V trimmed by 4 bases and J by 6 bases, 4 bases remained unmatched. The CDR3 spans 13 residues.

The genes are TRBV29-1 and TRBJ2-7; 8 bases agree with TRBD1. Germline loops: CDR1 SQVTM, CDR2 ANQGSEA. CDR3 length: 16 residues. Germline trimming cut 4 bases from V and 1 base from J; bases unmatched to any gene: 12. The CDR3 region has the DNA TGCAGCGTTGTTCGGCGTGGGCAGGGGGCTTCCTACGAGCAGTACTTC. Its protein product is CSVVRRGQGASYEQYF.

The sample holds a few counts of this clone. The rearrangement uses TRBV7-8 and TRBJ1-5; D gene unclear. The CDR3 sequence is 14 residues long. The ends were cut back, 1 base at V and 3 bases at J, with 7 bases in the middle. CDR1 and CDR2 from the germline V gene are SGHVS and FQNEAQ. CDR3 sequence reads: CASSLDSINQPQHF. The CDR3 bases are TGTGCCAGCAGCTTAGACAGTATCAATCAGCCCCAGCATTTT.